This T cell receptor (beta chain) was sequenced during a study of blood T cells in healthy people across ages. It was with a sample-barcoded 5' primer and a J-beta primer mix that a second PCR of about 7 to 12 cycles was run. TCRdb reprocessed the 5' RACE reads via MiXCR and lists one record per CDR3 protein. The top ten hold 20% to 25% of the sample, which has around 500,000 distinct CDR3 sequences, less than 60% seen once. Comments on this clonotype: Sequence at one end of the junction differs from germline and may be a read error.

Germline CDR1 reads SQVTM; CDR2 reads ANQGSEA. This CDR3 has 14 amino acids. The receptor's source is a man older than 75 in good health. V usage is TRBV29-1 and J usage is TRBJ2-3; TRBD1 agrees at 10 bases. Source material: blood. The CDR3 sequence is CSVGTGGYTDTRYF. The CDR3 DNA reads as TGCAGCGTTGGGACAGGGGGTTACACAGATACGCGGTATTTT.